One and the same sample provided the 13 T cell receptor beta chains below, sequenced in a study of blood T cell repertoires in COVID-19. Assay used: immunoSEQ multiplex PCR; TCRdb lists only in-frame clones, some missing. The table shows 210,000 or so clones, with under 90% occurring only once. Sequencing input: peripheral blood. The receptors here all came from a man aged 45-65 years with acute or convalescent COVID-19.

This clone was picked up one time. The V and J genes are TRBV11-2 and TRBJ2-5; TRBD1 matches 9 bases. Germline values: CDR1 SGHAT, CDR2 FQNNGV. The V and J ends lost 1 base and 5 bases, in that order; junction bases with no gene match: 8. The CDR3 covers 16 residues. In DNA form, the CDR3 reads TGTGCCAGCAGCTTAGGGAGGGACAGGGTCCGGGAGACCCAGTACTTC. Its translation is CASSLGRDRVRETQYF.

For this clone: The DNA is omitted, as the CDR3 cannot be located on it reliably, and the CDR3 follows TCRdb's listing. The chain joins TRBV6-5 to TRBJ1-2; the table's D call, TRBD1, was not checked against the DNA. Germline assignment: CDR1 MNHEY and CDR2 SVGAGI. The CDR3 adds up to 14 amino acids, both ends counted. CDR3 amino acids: CASILGQGVSSYTF.

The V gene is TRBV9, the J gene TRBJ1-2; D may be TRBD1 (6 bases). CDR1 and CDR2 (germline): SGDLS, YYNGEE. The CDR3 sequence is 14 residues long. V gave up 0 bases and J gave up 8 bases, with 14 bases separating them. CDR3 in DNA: TGTGCCAGCAGCGTAGGGGTAGGGGGTAGCGGCTACACCTTC. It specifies CASSVGVGGSGYTF.

The CDR3 DNA reads TGTGCCAGCAGCTTGGATCCCCCCGACAGGGGCCCGTACATTCAGTACTTC. Amino acid sequence: CASSLDPPDRGPYIQYF. The chain links TRBV5-6 to TRBJ2-4, with 8 positions matching TRBD1. CDR1 is SGHDT, CDR2 YYEEEE, per germline. This CDR3 is 17 amino acids long. The V gene end was trimmed by 0 bases and the J gene end by 8 bases; junction bases not matched to a gene: 13.

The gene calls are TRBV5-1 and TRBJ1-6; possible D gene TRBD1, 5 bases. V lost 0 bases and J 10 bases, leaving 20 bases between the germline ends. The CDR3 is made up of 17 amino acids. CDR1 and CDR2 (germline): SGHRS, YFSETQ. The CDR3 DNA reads TGCGCCAGCAGCTTGGATTCGACAGCAAGGGTAGGCTCACCCCTCCACTTT. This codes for CASSLDSTARVGSPLHF.

CDR3: CASSLQASYEQYF. The CDR3 DNA reads as TGTGCCAGCAGCTTGCAGGCGTCCTACGAGCAGTACTTC. V and J are TRBV7-9 and TRBJ2-7; no firm D call. This CDR3 has 13 amino acids. The V gene lost 3 bases and the J gene lost 1 base, with 7 bases spanning the gap. Germline loops: CDR1 SEHNR, CDR2 FQNEAQ (reference sequence). The whole variable domain, remainder taken from reference TRBV7-9 and TRBJ2-7, is DTGVSQNPRHKITKRGQNVTFRCDPISEHNRLYWYRQTLGQGPEFLTYFQNEAQLEKSRLLSDRFSAERPKGSFSTLEIQRTEQGDSAMYLCASSLQASYEQYFGPGTRLTVT.

CDR3 in DNA: TGTGCCAGTTGGGGGGGTTATGGCTACACCTTC. It translates to CASWGGYGYTF. The rearrangement links TRBV19 to TRBJ1-2; tentatively, D is TRBD1 (5 bases). Per the germline V gene, CDR1 is LNHDA and CDR2 is SQIVND (reference sequence). This CDR3 contains 11 residues. Deletions cut 8 bases from V and 5 bases from J, with 9 bases between.

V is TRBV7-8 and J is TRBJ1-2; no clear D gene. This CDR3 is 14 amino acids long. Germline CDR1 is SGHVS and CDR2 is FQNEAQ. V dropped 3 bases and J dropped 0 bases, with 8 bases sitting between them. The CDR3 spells CASSFADTNYGYTF. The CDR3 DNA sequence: TGTGCCAGCAGCTTTGCGGATACTAACTATGGCTACACCTTC.

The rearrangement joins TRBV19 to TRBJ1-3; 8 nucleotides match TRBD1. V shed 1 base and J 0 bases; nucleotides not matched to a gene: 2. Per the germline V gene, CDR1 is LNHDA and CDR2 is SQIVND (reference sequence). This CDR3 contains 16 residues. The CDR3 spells CASSIGTGFSGNTIYF. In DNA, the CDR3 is TGTGCCAGTAGTATAGGGACAGGGTTCTCTGGAAACACCATATATTTT.

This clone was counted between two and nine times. CDR3 in amino acids: CASRVTGSYEQYF. CDR3 nucleotide sequence: TGTGCCAGCAGGGTGACAGGCTCCTACGAGCAGTACTTC. The chain combines TRBV2 with TRBJ2-7; D possibly corresponds to TRBD1 (6 bases). CDR3 length equals 13 residues. Trimming pared 6 bases from V and 0 bases from J, leaving 9 bases between. Germline loops: CDR1 SNHLY, CDR2 FYNNEI. Full variable domain (missing parts from reference TRBV2 and TRBJ2-7): EPEVTQTPSHQVTQMGQEVILRCVPISNHLYFYWYRQILGQKVEFLVSFYNNEISEKSEIFDDQFSVERPDGSNFTLKIRSTKLEDSAMYFCASRVTGSYEQYFGPGTRLTVT.

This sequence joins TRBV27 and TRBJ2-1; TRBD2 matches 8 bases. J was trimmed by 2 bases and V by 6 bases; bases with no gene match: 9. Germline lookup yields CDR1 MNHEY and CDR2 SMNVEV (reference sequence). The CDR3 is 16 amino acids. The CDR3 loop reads CASRVLGTRAYNEQFF. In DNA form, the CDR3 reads TGTGCCAGCAGAGTTTTAGGGACTAGAGCCTACAATGAGCAGTTCTTC.

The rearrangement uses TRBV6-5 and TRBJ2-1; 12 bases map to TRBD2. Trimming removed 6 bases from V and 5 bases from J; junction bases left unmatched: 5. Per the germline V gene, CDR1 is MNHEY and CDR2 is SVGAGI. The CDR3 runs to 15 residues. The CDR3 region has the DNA TGTGCCAGCAGAACAACTAGCGGGGGGAACAATGAGCAGTTCTTC. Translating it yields CASRTTSGGNNEQFF.

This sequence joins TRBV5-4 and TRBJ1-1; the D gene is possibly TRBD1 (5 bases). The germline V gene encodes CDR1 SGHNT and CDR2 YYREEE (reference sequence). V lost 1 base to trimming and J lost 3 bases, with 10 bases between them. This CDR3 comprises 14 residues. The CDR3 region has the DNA TGTGCCAGCAGCTTGAGGGGTAGGTACACTGAAGCTTTCTTT. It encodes CASSLRGRYTEAFF.